A selection of T cell receptor beta chains follows, all from one sample in a study of CD8 T cells in ankylosing spondylitis. TCRdb reanalysed the 5' RACE reads using MiXCR and keeps one entry per CDR3 protein. The top ten hold roughly 0.8% of the sample, which has 470,000 or so distinct CDR3 sequences, 26% seen once. Source material: blood, either unsorted or a sorted T cell fraction (not recorded which). Every receptor here comes from a male donor with ankylosing spondylitis. Each CDR3 is given with its conserved first and last residue. A D gene is named only where the DNA matches it firmly. Rows give clone size only sometimes, using once, few, many, or a class for an expanded clone.

D: -
V: TRBV5-1
size: many
J: TRBJ2-5
CDR3: CASSFLSAEETQYF
DNA: TGCGCCAGCAGCTTCTTGTCAGCCGAAGAGACCCAGTACTTC

D: -
V: TRBV5-1
size: -
J: TRBJ2-3
CDR3: CASSSGLNTDTQYF
DNA: TGCGCCAGCAGCTCTGGACTGAACACAGATACGCAGTATTTT

D: -
V: TRBV21-1
size: many
J: TRBJ2-1
CDR3: CASSKDGSSYNEQFF
DNA: TGTGCCAGCAGCAAGGACGGTAGCTCCTACAATGAGCAGTTCTTC

D: TRBD2
V: TRBV6-1
size: few
J: TRBJ2-5
CDR3: CASSRAAVAGASGETQYF
DNA: TGTGCCAGCAGCCGCGCGGCGGTAGCGGGAGCTTCCGGTGAGACCCAGTACTTC

D: TRBD2
V: TRBV7-9
size: -
J: TRBJ2-3
CDR3: CASGGGVGGPDTQYF
DNA: TGTGCCAGCGGGGGGGGTGTGGGCGGCCCAGATACGCAGTATTTT

D: -
V: TRBV6-1
size: -
J: TRBJ1-3
CDR3: CASSDSYGTDSGNTIYF
DNA: TGTGCCAGCAGTGACAGTTACGGGACGGACTCTGGAAACACCATATATTTT

D: -
V: TRBV20-1
size: many
J: TRBJ2-3
CDR3: CSASDGVGTDTQYF
DNA: TGCAGTGCTAGTGACGGGGTAGGCACAGATACGCAGTATTTT

D: -
V: TRBV24-1
size: few
J: TRBJ2-3
CDR3: CATSQGQDTQYF
DNA: TGTGCCACCAGTCAGGGTCAAGATACGCAGTATTTT

D: -
V: TRBV9
size: -
J: TRBJ2-5
CDR3: CASSVRPQETQYF
DNA: TGTGCCAGCAGCGTAAGACCGCAAGAGACCCAGTACTTC

D: -
V: TRBV20-1
size: -
J: TRBJ1-6
CDR3: CSARAGPAGQGSPLHF
DNA: TGCAGTGCTAGAGCCGGCCCGGCGGGTCAGGGTTCACCCCTCCACTTT

D: TRBD1
V: TRBV18
size: many
J: TRBJ1-1
CDR3: CASSPGQAEAFF
DNA: TGTGCCAGCTCACCAGGACAGGCTGAAGCTTTCTTT

D: -
V: TRBV20-1
size: few
J: TRBJ1-2
CDR3: CSARVGGRAYGYTF
DNA: TGCAGTGCTAGAGTAGGTGGCAGGGCCTATGGCTACACCTTC

D: -
V: TRBV20-1
size: -
J: TRBJ2-1
CDR3: CSARVGTYEGYNEQFF
DNA: TGCAGTGCTAGAGTAGGGACCTATGAAGGTTACAATGAGCAGTTCTTC

D: -
V: TRBV11-2
size: few
J: TRBJ1-2
CDR3: CASRPGLGEFGGYTF
DNA: TGTGCCAGCAGACCAGGGCTGGGAGAGTTCGGTGGCTACACCTTC

D: TRBD1
V: TRBV27
size: -
J: TRBJ2-1
CDR3: CASSWDRGYNEQFF
DNA: TGTGCCAGCAGTTGGGACAGGGGCTACAATGAGCAGTTCTTC

D: -
V: TRBV5-1
size: -
J: TRBJ1-5
CDR3: CASSLGDSSNQPQHF
DNA: TGCGCCAGCAGCTTGGGTGACAGTAGCAATCAGCCCCAGCATTTT

D: -
V: TRBV2
size: -
J: TRBJ2-5
CDR3: CASSVRVKTQYF
DNA: TGTGCCAGCAGTGTGAGGGTAAAGACCCAGTACTTC

D: -
V: TRBV18
size: -
J: TRBJ2-7
CDR3: CASSPYRGAGGEQYF
DNA: TGTGCCAGCTCACCTTACAGGGGCGCCGGGGGCGAGCAGTACTTC

D: TRBD1
V: TRBV5-1
size: -
J: TRBJ2-2
CDR3: CASSFNQPGQGQGELFF
DNA: TGCGCCAGCAGCTTTAATCAGCCGGGACAGGGACAAGGGGAGCTGTTTTTT

D: -
V: TRBV10-3
size: -
J: TRBJ1-1
CDR3: CAIRAGPQNTEAFF
DNA: TGTGCCATCAGAGCCGGGCCCCAGAACACTGAAGCTTTCTTT

D: -
V: TRBV6-5
size: -
J: TRBJ2-1
CDR3: CASSSLKSYNEQFF
DNA: TGTGCCAGCAGTTCTCTAAAGTCCTACAATGAGCAGTTCTTC

D: -
V: TRBV20-1
size: few
J: TRBJ2-7
CDR3: CSALYSDEQYF
DNA: TGCAGTGCTCTGTACTCCGACGAGCAGTACTTC

D: TRBD1
V: TRBV30
size: -
J: TRBJ1-5
CDR3: CAWVPRGLAQPQHF
DNA: TGTGCCTGGGTACCCAGGGGGCTGGCTCAGCCCCAGCATTTT

D: -
V: TRBV7-2
size: -
J: TRBJ1-2
CDR3: CASSLYSPRTGNYGYTF
DNA: TGTGCCAGCAGCTTATATTCCCCTCGGACGGGCAACTATGGCTACACCTTC

D: -
V: TRBV7-2
size: -
J: TRBJ2-5
CDR3: CASSLTETPGTQYF
DNA: TGTGCCAGCAGCTTAACTGAGACCCCCGGGACCCAGTACTTC

D: -
V: TRBV3-1
size: few
J: TRBJ1-1
CDR3: CASSQDTGKAFF
DNA: TGTGCCAGCAGCCAAGACACCGGGAAAGCTTTCTTT

D: TRBD1
V: TRBV20-1
size: many
J: TRBJ1-5
CDR3: CSARGQGAVYSNQPQHF
DNA: TGCAGTGCTAGAGGACAGGGGGCCGTATATAGCAATCAGCCCCAGCATTTT